This TCR beta chain was found in a study of cytomegalovirus exposure and HLA in healthy donors. On this clone itself: Its target is unknown.

Researchers ran the PCR with 60 Vbeta and 13 Jbeta primers. Using immunoSEQ multiplex PCR, the repertoire was profiled, and TCRdb retains in-frame clones only, with some absent. This sample's table has 150,000 to 200,000 clones. Whole-study results and caveats: Exclusion as indistinguishable affected some V segments, including TRBV6-2 and TRBV6-3. Later analysis showed most CMV-associated TCR beta chains appearing HLA-restricted.

CDR3 length: 12 residues. Deletions cut 6 bases from V and 5 bases from J, with 10 bases between. In germline, CDR1 is ENHRY, CDR2 SYGVKD. Material for sequencing was PBMCs. The TCR sequence derives from a woman under 30 in good health and CMV-seropositive. The genes are TRBV10-3 and TRBJ2-5; no definite D call. The CDR3 spells CAISYERETQYF. The DNA of the CDR3 is TGTGCCATCAGCTACGAGAGGGAGACCCAGTACTTC.